What follows are 3 T cell receptor beta chains derived from one specimen sequenced in a study of tumor-infiltrating lymphocytes in primary liver carcinoma. Co-extracted RNA and DNA came from about 20-30 mg of unsorted bulk tissue. cDNA specific to TCR beta was made from approximately 500 ng of total RNA, with a constant-region primer employed for priming. Amplification in three nested multiplex PCR rounds with slightly modified ARM-PCR gave rise to TCR beta libraries. The first two PCR rounds used TRBV1-TRBV30 forward primers with a C-beta reverse primer, about 10 cycles each. TCRdb ran MiXCR on the multiplex PCR reads and lists one entry per CDR3 protein. The sample lists over 35,000 distinct CDR3 sequences, about three quarters seen once, with approximately 19% in the top ten. The sequencing input was liver tumor tissue from sampling region 2. Subset described: tumor region T2, inferior pole. Receptors originate from a man aged 35 to 55 with primary liver carcinoma and hepatitis B virus infection.

The count of this clonotype is one. The junction departs from germline at one end; a sequencing error may be responsible. The chain carries TRBV6-2 or TRBV6-3 and TRBJ2-7; D perhaps matches TRBD1 (6 bases). The germline gives CDR1 MNHEY, CDR2 SVGEGT. There are 14 residues in the CDR3. The CDR3 loop reads CVSSLRNRAHEQYF. In nucleotides, the CDR3 is TGTGTCAGCAGCCTTCGGAACAGGGCCCACGAGCAGTACTTC.

Note on this clonotype: The junction departs from the called germline gene at one end, perhaps through a read error. This chain links TRBV7-8 with TRBJ2-7; D possibly corresponds to TRBD2 (5 bases). The germline gives CDR1 SGHVS, CDR2 FQNEAQ. The length of the CDR3 is 16 residues. The CDR3 DNA follows: TGTGCCAGCAGATTAGCGTCCCTCCAAGGGAAGGGCGAACAGTACTTC. Its translation: CASRLASLQGKGEQYF.

Worth noting for this clonotype: It is likely a read error, because the conserved phenylalanine at the end of the CDR3 is missing. The V call is TRBV5-6, the J call TRBJ1-5, with D perhaps TRBD1 (5 bases). The V gene's germline CDR1 is SGHDT and CDR2 YYEEEE. The CDR3 is 15 amino acids. V was shortened by 3 bases and J by 5 bases, with 15 bases between the two germline ends. The CDR3 sequence is CASSSTWGGDQPQHL. The CDR3 coding sequence is TGTGCCAGCAGCTCTACTTGGGGGGGTGATCAGCCCCAGCATCTT.